Following are 2 T cell receptor beta chains from one sample sequenced in a study of OX40 agonist ivuxolimab in advanced cancers. Sequencing was performed with immunoSEQ multiplex PCR; in TCRdb, only in-frame clones are kept and a portion is missing. The top ten hold 0.67% of the sample, which has roughly 70,000 clones, roughly 90% seen once. Material: CD4+ or CD8+ T cells sorted from blood, obtained in a trial of the OX40 agonist ivuxolimab. All receptors derive from an adult with an advanced solid tumor such as melanoma, head and neck, liver or kidney cancer.

This clone is a singleton in its sample. The chain joins TRBV28 to TRBJ1-2; D gene uncertain. The CDR3 contains 16 residues. The V gene lost 6 bases and the J gene lost 2 bases, with 19 bases spanning the gap. The V gene's germline CDR1 is MDHEN and CDR2 SYDVKM. Written as DNA, the CDR3 is TGTGCCAGCAGAAACCCTCCCGTGGGTAACAACTATGGCTACACCTTC. This translates into CASRNPPVGNNYGYTF.

This chain connects TRBV19 to TRBJ2-5; the D is unclear. Germline CDR1 and CDR2: LNHDA and SQIVND (reference sequence). Trimming removed 3 bases at V and 1 base at J, with 6 bases between. There are 13 residues in the CDR3. CDR3 in DNA: TGTGCCAGTAGTATCCAGCTCCAAGAGACCCAGTACTTC. It specifies CASSIQLQETQYF.